Listed here are 28 T cell receptor beta chains from one sample, sequenced in a study of vaccination effects on CD4 cells after COVID-19. Their antigens are not known. Expansion of antigen-specific CD4+ T cells with viral peptide pools was carried out by the ViraFEST assay before sequencing. Subsequent to 10 days of culture, CD4+ T cells were isolated. As their vaccination, participants received two doses of either BNT162b2 or mRNA-1273. Profiling relied on immunoSEQ multiplex PCR, and the TCRdb table lists in-frame clones only, not all of them. The sample lists over 60,000 clones, around 70% seen once, with roughly 1.5% in the top ten. This specimen was CD4+ T cells from PBMCs cultured with HCoV-229E spike peptides, taken after COVID-19 vaccination. These receptors came from a human donor who received a COVID-19 vaccine.

The V call is TRBV5-1, the J call TRBJ1-4; a possible D gene is TRBD1 (6 bases). Between the trimmed V and J ends, which lost 0 bases and 7 bases, there was a span of 10 bases. Germline CDR1 SGHRS, CDR2 YFSETQ. The CDR3 runs 14 residues. The DNA for the CDR3 is TGCGCCAGCAGCTTGGCGGCAGGGGTTGAAAAACTGTTTTTT. Translating gives CASSLAAGVEKLFF.

The chain employs TRBV9 and TRBJ1-6, with 7 nucleotides matching TRBD1. This CDR3 has 17 amino acids. The germline V gene has CDR1 SGDLS and CDR2 YYNGEE. V dropped 3 bases and J dropped 7; count of bases not matched to a gene: 13. CDR3 sequence reads: CASSAWGRQGRNSPLHF. As DNA, the CDR3 is TGTGCCAGCAGCGCGTGGGGGCGACAGGGTCGAAATTCACCCCTCCACTTT. The variable domain in full, with the rest retrieved from reference TRBV9 and TRBJ1-6, is DSGVTQTPKHLITATGQRVTLRCSPRSGDLSVYWYQQSLDQGLQFLIQYYNGEERAKGNILERFSAQQFPDLHSELNLSSLELGDSALYFCASSAWGRQGRNSPLHFGNGTRLTVT.

The J gene is TRBJ2-5, the V gene TRBV27; the D is unclear. This CDR3 has 14 amino acids. CDR1 MNHEY and CDR2 SMNVEV come from the germline V gene (reference sequence). Trimming shortened V by 3 bases and J by 0 bases, and 8 bases separated the two germline ends. CDR3 nucleotides: TGTGCCAGCAGTTTTCGGGTTCACCAAGAGACCCAGTACTTC. Protein product: CASSFRVHQETQYF.

In the case of this clone: Other DNA sequences in the same sample also yield this CDR3. The V call is TRBV18, the J call TRBJ2-1; possible D gene TRBD2, 5 bases. Germline CDR1 reads KGHSH; CDR2 reads LQKENI. Between the trimmed V and J ends, which lost 3 bases and 0 bases, there was a span of 9 bases. The CDR3 contains 15 residues. The CDR3 spells CASSPSGFSYNEQFF. CDR3 coding DNA: TGTGCCAGCTCACCGTCGGGGTTCTCCTACAATGAGCAGTTCTTC.

V is TRBV5-1 and J is TRBJ2-5; 11 bases map to TRBD2. Germline lookup yields CDR1 SGHRS and CDR2 YFSETQ. V dropped 4 bases and J dropped 7; count of bases not matched to a gene: 15. The CDR3 sequence is 17 residues long. CDR3 DNA: TGCGCCAGCAGCCCCGGCGCGGGTAGCGGGGGGGCGTTGACCCAGTACTTC. Protein: CASSPGAGSGGALTQYF.

The V and J genes are TRBV5-1 and TRBJ1-5; no clear D gene. The germline gives CDR1 SGHRS, CDR2 YFSETQ. This CDR3 spans 14 amino acids. Trimming removed 4 bases from V and 3 bases from J, with 11 bases in between. CDR3 coding DNA: TGCGCCAGCAGCGCGTCGGGATCCAATCAGCCCCAGCATTTT. Translated, it gives CASSASGSNQPQHF.

The chain carries TRBV2 and TRBJ1-4; D ambiguous. Germline V gene data show CDR1 as SNHLY and CDR2 as FYNNEI. This CDR3 spans 13 amino acids. V dropped 2 bases and J dropped 10 bases, with 11 bases sitting between them. CDR3 residues: CASSEILSGKLFF. CDR3 sequence (DNA): TGTGCCAGCAGTGAAATTCTGTCGGGAAAACTGTTTTTT.

V gene TRBV7-3 combines with J gene TRBJ2-1, with 8 bases that match TRBD2. Trimming cost V 2 bases and J 8 bases; bases outside gene matches: 5. The CDR3 totals 14 residues. Germline values: CDR1 SGHTA, CDR2 FQGTGA. CDR3 in amino acids: CASSLRLASDEQFF. CDR3 bases: TGTGCCAGCAGCTTACGACTAGCGTCCGATGAGCAGTTCTTC.

The rearrangement uses TRBV6-4 and TRBJ2-2; TRBD2 might be the D (5 bases). Looked up from germline, CDR1 is MRHNA and CDR2 is SNTAGT. CDR3 length equals 15 residues. V dropped 3 bases and J dropped 6 bases, with 14 bases sitting between them. The CDR3 protein is CASSEFGGVAGELFF. As DNA, the CDR3 is TGTGCCAGCAGTGAATTTGGAGGAGTGGCCGGGGAGCTGTTTTTT.

The sample holds a few counts of this clone. This chain connects TRBV5-1 to TRBJ1-1, with D possibly TRBD1 on 5 matching bases. V lost 1 base and J 5 bases, leaving 15 bases between the germline ends. The CDR3 length is 15 residues. Germline V gene data show CDR1 as SGHRS and CDR2 as YFSETQ. The CDR3 DNA is TGCGCCAGCAGCTTGATAGGGGCCCTAGGGACTGAAGCTTTCTTT. Translated, it gives CASSLIGALGTEAFF.

V and J are TRBV14 and TRBJ2-6; tentative D call: TRBD2 (6 bases). Trimming pared 4 bases from V and 4 bases from J, leaving 17 bases between. Germline V gene data show CDR1 as SGHDN and CDR2 as FVKESK. The CDR3 has 17 amino acids. CDR3 coding DNA: TGTGCCAGCAGCCGGATTGCGGGATTATCCGGGGCCAACGTCCTGACTTTC. It is translated as CASSRIAGLSGANVLTF.

DNA for the CDR3: TGTGCCAGCTCACCACGGGCTAGCGGGCCGAACACCGGGGAGCTGTTTTTT. It is translated as CASSPRASGPNTGELFF. J is TRBJ2-2 and V is TRBV18; TRBD2 matches at 8 bases. From germline, CDR1 is KGHSH and CDR2 LQKENI. The CDR3 length is 17 residues. J gave up 0 bases and V 1 base, and 4 bases lay outside the gene matches.

The rearrangement joins TRBV4-1 to TRBJ1-6, with D perhaps TRBD1 (5 bases). Germline CDR1 and CDR2: MGHRA and YSYEKL. The CDR3 loop spans 17 amino acids. V gave up 4 bases and J gave up 4 bases, with 17 bases separating them. The CDR3 loop is CASSLLEGRTYNSPLHF. The CDR3 DNA sequence: TGCGCCAGCAGCCTCTTAGAGGGACGGACTTATAATTCACCCCTCCACTTT.

This clone has ten or more counts. The genes are TRBV27 and TRBJ2-1; tentatively, D is TRBD2 (6 bases). V was cut by 8 bases and J by 9 bases, with 26 bases left in between. This CDR3 is built from 16 residues. Per germline, CDR1 MNHEY and CDR2 SMNVEV (reference sequence). The chain's CDR3 is CASYSIRDSKSGEQFF. The CDR3 DNA is TGTGCCAGCTATTCTATCCGGGACTCAAAGTCGGGTGAGCAGTTCTTC.

This chain connects TRBV18 to TRBJ1-1, with unresolved D. Trimming removed 4 bases at V and 1 base at J, with 10 bases between. This CDR3 contains 14 residues. Germline V gives CDR1 KGHSH, CDR2 LQKENI. CDR3 nucleotide sequence: TGTGCCAGCTCACTCACGGCGGAGAACACTGAAGCTTTCTTT. This sequence encodes CASSLTAENTEAFF. Full variable domain (missing parts from reference TRBV18 and TRBJ1-1): NAGVMQNPRHLVRRRGQEARLRCSPMKGHSHVYWYRQLPEEGLKFMVYLQKENIIDESGMPKERFSAEFPKEGPSILRIQQVVRGDSAAYFCASSLTAENTEAFFGQGTRLTVV.

The V gene is TRBV5-4, the J gene TRBJ1-2; the D is unclear. The germline CDR1 and CDR2 sequences are SGHNT and YYREEE (reference sequence). The CDR3 is 14 residues long. V was trimmed by 5 bases and J by 2 bases, leaving 13 bases between them. CDR3 nucleotides: TGTGCCAGCAGGACACAGACCGGGAACTATGGCTACACCTTC. It yields the protein CASRTQTGNYGYTF.

The sample holds a few counts of this clone. J is TRBJ2-3 and V is TRBV6-1; tentative D call: TRBD2 (6 bases). The ends were cut back, 3 bases at V and 0 bases at J, with 7 bases in the middle. The CDR3 totals 14 residues. Germline V gene sequence: CDR1 MNHNS, CDR2 SASEGT. This CDR3 reads CASSEGLSTDTQYF. The CDR3 region has the DNA TGTGCCAGCAGTGAGGGACTCAGCACAGATACGCAGTATTTT.

The chain combines TRBV5-6 with TRBJ2-6; D might be TRBD1 or TRBD2, each matching 5 bases. CDR3 size: 16 residues. V was pared by 4 bases and J by 0 bases, with 11 bases between. CDR1 and CDR2 (germline): SGHDT, YYEEEE. The CDR3 region has the DNA TGTGCCAGCAGCAGGGGACCGGTCTCTGGGGCCAACGTCCTGACTTTC. It yields the protein CASSRGPVSGANVLTF.

The V call is TRBV6-2 or TRBV6-3, the J call TRBJ1-1; D perhaps matches TRBD1 (5 bases). This CDR3 has 16 residues. V lost 4 bases and J 0 bases, leaving 15 bases between the germline ends. Germline-derived CDR1 and CDR2 are MNHEY and SVGEGT. For the CDR3, the DNA is TGTGCCAGCAGTTCCAACTTCGGGGACGTGAACACTGAAGCTTTCTTT. Its protein product is CASSSNFGDVNTEAFF.

The V and J genes are TRBV2 and TRBJ2-7; the D gene is possibly TRBD1 (6 bases). The V gene's germline CDR1 is SNHLY and CDR2 FYNNEI. This CDR3 contains 13 residues. Between the trimmed V and J ends, which lost 6 bases and 7 bases, there was a span of 16 bases. The CDR3 protein is CASSIQGMGEQYV. The DNA for the CDR3 is TGTGCCAGCAGCATACAGGGTATGGGTGAGCAGTACGTC.

The V and J genes are TRBV7-8 and TRBJ1-1; tentative D call: TRBD1 (6 bases). Trimming took 3 bases from V and 7 from J, leaving 15 bases between them. The CDR3 covers 14 residues. Germline V gene data show CDR1 as SGHVS and CDR2 as FQNEAQ. The CDR3 region is CASSLVGGQGEAFF. In DNA, the CDR3 is TGTGCCAGCAGCTTGGTTGGGGGGCAGGGTGAAGCTTTCTTT.

The chain has TRBV27 and TRBJ1-2, with TRBD1 identical over 8 bases. Germline values: CDR1 MNHEY, CDR2 SMNVEV (reference sequence). V was clipped by 3 bases and J by 4 bases; unmatched bases: 13. The CDR3 is 17 residues long. The chain's CDR3 is CASSFYGTGPLIYGYTF. Here the CDR3 DNA reads TGTGCCAGCAGTTTCTATGGGACAGGCCCCCTGATCTATGGCTACACCTTC.

V usage is TRBV9 and J usage is TRBJ2-5; TRBD2 aligns across 10 bases. V shed 0 bases and J 1 base; nucleotides not matched to a gene: 15. CDR1 is SGDLS, CDR2 YYNGEE, per germline. The CDR3 consists of 20 residues. The CDR3 nucleotides read TGTGCCAGCAGCGTAGGGCTCTCCAGCGGGGGGGGGTTGGGCCAAGAGACCCAGTACTTC. Amino acids: CASSVGLSSGGGLGQETQYF.

The chain uses TRBV19 and TRBJ1-5, with D possibly TRBD1 on 5 matching bases. CDR1 is LNHDA and CDR2 is SQIVND in the germline V gene (reference sequence). The germline V and J ends were trimmed by 7 bases and 0 bases, with 16 bases remaining between them. There are 16 residues in the CDR3. The CDR3 DNA sequence: TGTGCCAGTACCTCAGGGCCCCTCCATAGCAATCAGCCCCAGCATTTT. Translated, it gives CASTSGPLHSNQPQHF.

This rearrangement joins TRBV18 to TRBJ1-6; no definite D call. Germline assignment: CDR1 KGHSH and CDR2 LQKENI. V was cut by 4 bases and J by 6 bases, with 7 bases left in between. This CDR3 has 13 residues. CDR3: CASSQGGNSPLHF. As DNA, the CDR3 is TGTGCCAGCTCACAGGGTGGTAATTCACCCCTCCACTTT.

The chain couples TRBV12-3 or TRBV12-4 to TRBJ1-2; no reliable D call. V lost 3 bases and J 1 base, leaving 3 bases between the germline ends. This CDR3 has 12 residues. The CDR3 nucleotides are TGTGCCAGCAGTTTTAGTAACTATGGCTACACCTTC. Translation gives CASSFSNYGYTF.

This clone came up a few times. The rearrangement links TRBV19 to TRBJ1-4, with TRBD1 matching over 8 bases. Trimming at V came to 7 bases and at J to 8 bases, leaving 9 bases not matched to a gene. This CDR3 is built from 14 residues. Germline V gene sequence: CDR1 LNHDA, CDR2 SQIVND (reference sequence). CDR3 in amino acids: CASTGQGFKEKLFF. Here the CDR3 DNA reads TGTGCCAGTACAGGACAGGGCTTCAAGGAAAAACTGTTTTTT. Looking up the rest from reference TRBV19 and TRBJ1-4 gives the full variable domain: DGGITQSPKYLFRKEGQNVTLSCEQNLNHDAMYWYRQDPGQGLRLIYYSQIVNDFQKGDIAEGYSVSREKKESFPLTVTSAQKNPTAFYLCASTGQGFKEKLFFGSGTQLSVL.

The rearrangement joins TRBV2 to TRBJ1-2; D unclear. Trimming left V 3 bases short and J 7 bases short, with 24 bases between. This CDR3 region has 17 residues. Germline CDR1 SNHLY, CDR2 FYNNEI. CDR3 in DNA: TGTGCCAGCAGTGATCTTCCGAAAACCGGCAATGTACGTGGCTACACCTTC. Its translation: CASSDLPKTGNVRGYTF.